This TCR beta chain was identified in a study of immune evolution from preneoplasia to lung adenocarcinoma. Findings and limits, study-wide: Later-stage lesions appeared to have more T cells, more diversity, less clonality.

With regard to this clone: The antigen remains unidentified.

Only in-frame clones appear in the TCRdb table, and some are missing; sequencing was by immunoSEQ multiplex PCR. The table has under 3,500 clones, around 90% seen once. V shed 6 bases and J 6 bases; nucleotides not matched to a gene: 13. Germline CDR1 GTSNPN, CDR2 SVGIG (reference sequence). The CDR3 is 15 amino acids. The sequence came from a person aged 65 to 79 with lung adenocarcinoma. This sequence joins TRBV30 and TRBJ2-3, with 9 positions matching TRBD2. The sample taken for sequencing was FFPE adjacent normal lung tissue. The CDR3 here is CACTLKRGVMDTQYF. The CDR3, as DNA: TGTGCCTGCACCTTAAAGCGGGGGGTCATGGATACGCAGTATTTT.